The entry below describes one TCR beta chain. Only in-frame clones appear in the TCRdb table, and some are missing; sequencing was by immunoSEQ multiplex PCR. The data hold about 2.2 million clones, with 93% observed a single time. This sample is drawn from a study of shared clonotypes between healthy human individuals. Naive CD8 isolation took CD45RO-negative cells positively selected for CCR7 and excluded terminally differentiated effector memory CD45RA+ cells. Trimming removed 5 bases from V and 0 bases from J; junction bases left unmatched: 1. From germline, CDR1 is SNHLY and CDR2 FYNNEI. The CDR3 contains 15 residues.

The TCR sequence derives from a young man in good health. Some clones in this sample may be carry-over from other donors' samples. The V call is TRBV2, the J call TRBJ2-3, with TRBD2 matching 11 bases. The sample was naive CD8+ T cells from PBMCs. The CDR3 region has the DNA TGTGCCAGCAGTAGACTAGCGGGGAGCACAGATACGCAGTATTTT. Translating it yields CASSRLAGSTDTQYF.